This is a list of T cell receptor beta chains from one sample in a study of beta chain features in type 1 diabetes. The table came from immunoSEQ multiplex PCR; TCRdb's copy has only in-frame clones and leaves some out. The table has some 900,000 clones, roughly 17% seen once. Sequenced material: naive CD4+ T cells from blood. Receptors originate from a young woman in good health. CDR3s include the opening cysteine and the closing phenylalanine or tryptophan. D genes are given only for firm matches. The size field is filled for only some rows; it gives once, few, many or a size class.

v_call	j_call	d_call	clone_size	cdr3_aa	cdr3_nt
TRBV9	TRBJ2-2	TRBD2	-	CASSVGGDGRTGELFF	TGTGCCAGCAGCGTAGGAGGGGACGGGAGGACCGGGGAGCTGTTTTTT
TRBV6-6	TRBJ1-2	-	few	CASSSPRWTDDGYTF	TGTGCCAGCAGCTCCCCTCGGTGGACGGACGATGGCTACACCTTC
TRBV18	TRBJ2-3	-	few	CASSPGLASDTQYF	TGTGCCAGCTCACCGGGGCTAGCGTCAGATACGCAGTATTTT
TRBV14	TRBJ2-5	-	-	CASSQEFRGKETQYF	TGTGCCAGCAGCCAAGAATTTCGTGGAAAAGAGACCCAGTACTTC
TRBV7-2	TRBJ2-7	-	-	CASSLGPGGTLYEQYF	TGTGCCAGCAGCTTAGGCCCGGGTGGAACCCTCTACGAGCAGTACTTC
TRBV5-4	TRBJ2-4	TRBD2	few	CASSLAVAGGLNIQYF	TGTGCCAGCAGCTTGGCGGTAGCGGGAGGATTGAACATTCAGTACTTC
TRBV5-1	TRBJ2-7	-	-	CASSLAAGLYEQYF	TGCGCCAGCAGCTTGGCGGCGGGACTCTACGAGCAGTACTTC
TRBV28	TRBJ1-5	-	many	CASSLAGSGKQPQHF	TGTGCCAGCAGTTTGGCGGGCTCCGGTAAGCAGCCCCAGCATTTT
TRBV11-1	TRBJ2-1	-	-	CASSSPGSSYNEQFF	TGTGCCAGCAGCTCACCGGGAAGCTCCTACAATGAGCAGTTCTTC
TRBV2	TRBJ2-3	-	-	CASKVSTDTQYF	TGTGCCAGCAAAGTTTCGACAGATACGCAGTATTTT
TRBV6-6	TRBJ2-7	-	-	CASRTGPGEQYF	TGTGCCAGCAGGACGGGCCCCGGGGAGCAGTACTTC
TRBV7-3	TRBJ2-1	TRBD2	once	CASSKGLAVYNEQFF	TGTGCCAGCAGCAAGGGACTAGCGGTTTACAATGAGCAGTTCTTC
TRBV5-1	TRBJ2-2	-	-	CASGLSGETGELFF	TGCGCCAGCGGATTAAGCGGAGAGACCGGGGAGCTGTTTTTT
TRBV21-1	TRBJ2-7	-	few	CASSKGAGTGTYEQYF	TGTGCCAGCAGCAAAGGTGCCGGGACAGGCACCTACGAGCAGTACTTC
TRBV4-1	TRBJ1-2	-	few	CASSQGQKSYGYTF	TGCGCCAGCAGCCAAGGACAGAAGAGTTATGGCTACACCTTC
TRBV19	TRBJ1-1	-	few	CASSMGTGDSTGTEAFF	TGTGCCAGTAGTATGGGCACAGGAGACTCGACGGGCACTGAAGCTTTCTTT
TRBV29-1	TRBJ2-1	TRBD2	-	CSVERGLAGSSYNEQFF	TGCAGCGTTGAACGGGGGCTAGCGGGATCGAGCTACAATGAGCAGTTCTTC
TRBV6-1	TRBJ1-1	TRBD1	-	CASSDQTGWTEAFF	TGTGCCAGCAGTGATCAGACAGGGTGGACTGAAGCTTTCTTT
TRBV5-4	TRBJ2-7	TRBD2	few	CASSDPPGGLYEQYF	TGTGCCAGCAGCGATCCACCGGGAGGGCTTTACGAGCAGTACTTC
TRBV2	TRBJ1-1	-	-	CASLGQLNTEAFF	TGTGCCAGCCTTGGGCAGCTGAACACTGAAGCTTTCTTT
TRBV15	TRBJ1-1	TRBD1	few	CATSRGLQGAAEAFF	TGTGCCACCAGCAGAGGCCTACAGGGGGCGGCTGAAGCTTTCTTT
TRBV29-1	TRBJ2-3	-	-	CSAGLPVTDTQYF	TGCAGCGCCGGACTCCCTGTCACAGATACGCAGTATTTT
TRBV14	TRBJ1-1	-	few	CASSQEINTEAFF	TGTGCCAGCAGCCAAGAGATAAACACTGAAGCTTTCTTT
TRBV4-2	TRBJ1-1	TRBD1	-	CASRRQGARTEAFF	TGTGCCAGCAGGCGACAGGGGGCGCGCACTGAAGCTTTCTTT
TRBV5-1	TRBJ2-7	TRBD1	-	CASSLGGTGDEQYF	TGCGCCAGCAGCTTGGGCGGGACAGGGGACGAGCAGTACTTC
TRBV7-9	TRBJ1-2	-	-	CASSFEAYGYTF	TGTGCCAGCAGCTTTGAAGCCTATGGCTACACCTTC
TRBV9	TRBJ2-2	TRBD2	-	CASSAHPAGGSGELFF	TGTGCCAGCAGCGCACACCCCGCGGGAGGGTCCGGGGAGCTGTTTTTT
TRBV11-2	TRBJ2-7	TRBD2	-	CASTRLAGSYEQYF	TGTGCCAGCACCAGACTAGCGGGTTCCTACGAGCAGTACTTC
TRBV7-2	TRBJ1-1	-	-	CASSFKVGALGTEAFF	TGTGCCAGCAGCTTTAAAGTTGGGGCCTTGGGCACTGAAGCTTTCTTT
TRBV14	TRBJ1-5	-	few	CASSLEEQGSQPQHF	TGTGCCAGCAGCCTAGAGGAACAGGGTAGCCAGCCCCAGCATTTT
TRBV28	TRBJ2-5	-	few	CATRDKRPQYF	TGTGCCACCAGGGATAAGAGACCCCAGTACTTC
TRBV6-6	TRBJ1-4	TRBD1	few	CASTVRTGYEKLFF	TGTGCCAGCACCGTAAGGACAGGGTATGAAAAACTGTTTTTT
TRBV18	TRBJ1-2	TRBD1	few	CASSLSGQNGYTF	TGTGCCAGCTCACTCTCGGGACAGAATGGCTACACCTTC
TRBV2	TRBJ1-3	-	-	CASRQRAGNTIYF	TGTGCCAGCAGGCAGCGGGCTGGAAACACCATATATTTT
TRBV2	TRBJ2-2	-	-	CASRAHGELFF	TGTGCCAGCAGGGCCCACGGGGAGCTGTTTTTT
TRBV27	TRBJ1-3	-	-	CASSITGDSGNTIYF	TGTGCCAGCAGTATTACAGGTGACTCTGGAAACACCATATATTTT
TRBV21-1	TRBJ2-2	-	-	CASSKIGYPGELFF	TGTGCCAGCAGCAAGATCGGGTACCCCGGGGAGCTGTTTTTT